This passage covers 13 T cell receptor beta chains from one sample sequenced in a study of cytomegalovirus exposure and HLA in healthy donors. In the PCR, 60 Vbeta and 13 Jbeta primers were used. Data came from immunoSEQ multiplex PCR; TCRdb stores just in-frame clones and leaves some out. The top ten clones hold 1% of a sample with about 130,000 clones, 80% of them seen once. Sequencing was performed on PBMCs. Receptor source: a man between 35 and 55 years old in good health and CMV-seronegative.

This clone was detected a few times. V is TRBV4-1 and J is TRBJ2-7; 12 positions match TRBD2. Germline CDR1 and CDR2: MGHRA and YSYEKL. V lost 4 bases, J lost 2 bases, and 3 bases stayed unmatched. CDR3 length: 15 amino acids. The CDR3 DNA reads TGCGCCAGCAGCCTAACTAGCGGGGGGCCCTACGAGCAGTACTTC. It yields the protein CASSLTSGGPYEQYF.

The chain links TRBV2 to TRBJ1-1; TRBD1 is a possible D gene (5 bases). Trimming removed 8 bases at V and 2 bases at J, with 9 bases between. Per germline, CDR1 SNHLY and CDR2 FYNNEI. The CDR3 runs to 12 residues. CDR3 loop: CASGGDNTEAFF. Written as DNA, the CDR3 is TGTGCCAGCGGGGGGGACAACACTGAAGCTTTCTTT. Together with reference TRBV2 and TRBJ1-1, the CDR3 gives the full variable domain: EPEVTQTPSHQVTQMGQEVILRCVPISNHLYFYWYRQILGQKVEFLVSFYNNEISEKSEIFDDQFSVERPDGSNFTLKIRSTKLEDSAMYFCASGGDNTEAFFGQGTRLTVV.

V gene TRBV29-1 combines with J gene TRBJ2-5; TRBD1 might be the D (5 bases). Trimming shortened V by 1 base and J by 2 bases, and 11 bases separated the two germline ends. CDR3 length equals 14 residues. Per the germline V gene, CDR1 is SQVTM and CDR2 is ANQGSEA. The CDR3 nucleotides read TGCAGCGTTGAAGGTGACAGTGCGCAAGAGACCCAGTACTTC. This codes for CSVEGDSAQETQYF.

CDR3 protein: CSVVVDRSSYEQYF. The CDR3 nucleotides are TGCAGCGTTGTCGTTGACAGGAGCTCCTACGAGCAGTACTTC. The chain joins TRBV29-1 to TRBJ2-7; a weak D match, TRBD1 (6 bases). Trimming shortened V by 4 bases and J by 0 bases, and 13 bases separated the two germline ends. The CDR3 sequence is 14 residues long. Germline CDR1 reads SQVTM; CDR2 reads ANQGSEA.

This chain connects TRBV15 to TRBJ1-3; tentative D call: TRBD1 (6 bases). The germline V gene encodes CDR1 LNHNV and CDR2 YYDKDF (reference sequence). This CDR3 contains 15 residues. Trimming cost V 3 bases and J 6 bases, with 15 bases left between them. CDR3 sequence (DNA): TGTGCCACCAGCAGGGGAAAGACAGGAACAAACACCATATATTTT. Its protein is CATSRGKTGTNTIYF.

The chain is built from TRBV21-1 and TRBJ1-5; the table names TRBD1, a call not compared with the DNA. TRBV21-1 is given as a pseudogene. The CDR3 sequence is 12 residues long. The CDR3 region is CASSPGTGWLGF. The CDR3 DNA follows: TGTGCCAGCAGCCCAGGGACAGGGTGGTTGGGTTTT.

The chain recombines TRBV5-1 with TRBJ2-7, with 8 bases matching TRBD2. The V gene's germline CDR1 is SGHRS and CDR2 YFSETQ. This CDR3 region has 15 residues. V shed 1 base, J shed 3 bases, and the junction held 6 bases outside the gene matches. The chain's CDR3 is CASSLSVRGDYEQYF. The CDR3 DNA is TGCGCCAGCAGCTTGTCTGTGCGGGGGGACTACGAGCAGTACTTC.

The chain carries TRBV27 and TRBJ2-7; 8 bases agree with TRBD2. The CDR3 totals 14 residues. The V segment lost 8 bases and the J segment 0 bases; nucleotides outside the gene matches: 6. Germline loops: CDR1 MNHEY, CDR2 SMNVEV (reference sequence). In nucleotides, the CDR3 is TGTGCCAGCCGCCGGGGGGGACTCTCCTACGAGCAGTACTTC. It specifies CASRRGGLSYEQYF.

The CDR3, as DNA: TGTGCCAGCAGTTATGTGGCGAACACTGAAGCTTTCTTT. Protein sequence: CASSYVANTEAFF. The V gene is TRBV6-6, the J gene TRBJ1-1; D is unresolved. V gave up 3 bases and J gave up 1 base, with 6 bases separating them. CDR3 length equals 13 residues. Germline V lookup: CDR1 MNHNY, CDR2 SVGAGI (reference sequence).

The chain couples TRBV27 to TRBJ2-1; 8 positions match TRBD2. The CDR3 is 13 residues long. V shed 8 bases and J 9 bases; nucleotides not matched to a gene: 9. Germline values: CDR1 MNHEY, CDR2 SMNVEV (reference sequence). DNA of the CDR3: TGTGCCAGCGCCGGGAGGGCCGACAGTGAGCAGTTCTTC. Translating it yields CASAGRADSEQFF.

The chain carries TRBV5-1 and TRBJ2-7, with 7 bases that match TRBD1. Trimming at V came to 1 base and at J to 0 bases, leaving 7 bases not matched to a gene. CDR1 and CDR2 (germline): SGHRS, YFSETQ. CDR3 length: 16 residues. CDR3 loop: CASSLQQGISSYEQYF. The CDR3 DNA is TGCGCCAGCAGCTTGCAACAGGGGATTAGCTCCTACGAGCAGTACTTC. The full variable domain, completed using reference TRBV5-1 and TRBJ2-7, is KAGVTQTPRYLIKTRGQQVTLSCSPISGHRSVSWYQQTPGQGLQFLFEYFSETQRNKGNFPGRFSGRQFSNSRSEMNVSTLELGDSALYLCASSLQQGISSYEQYFGPGTRLTVT.

This sequence joins TRBV7-2 and TRBJ2-7; 7 bases are shared with TRBD2. From germline, CDR1 is SGHTA and CDR2 FQGNSA. J was trimmed by 2 bases and V by 10 bases; bases with no gene match: 8. The CDR3 sequence is 13 residues long. CDR3 region: CATSGGRAYEQYF. DNA for the CDR3: TGTGCCACCTCGGGAGGTCGGGCCTACGAGCAGTACTTC.

This clone came up a few times. The rearrangement joins TRBV7-7 to TRBJ2-5; D is undetermined. This CDR3 comprises 14 residues. Germline V gene sequence: CDR1 SSHAT, CDR2 FNYEAQ (reference sequence). The V end was cut by 8 bases, the J end by 2 bases, with 15 bases between. The CDR3 DNA sequence: TGTGCCAGCGCTGCAAGAGGCAGTCAAGAGACCCAGTACTTC. This sequence encodes CASAARGSQETQYF.